This T cell receptor beta chain originates from a study of blood T cell repertoires in COVID-19. Background on the study: Acute and convalescent COVID-19 specimens originated in the United States, Italy and Spain. T cells, B-cell-depleted T cells, or PBMCs provided the cDNA or gDNA that served as material.

The authors' processing: Cell counts per sample came from amplifying reference gene primers. Assay used: immunoSEQ multiplex PCR; TCRdb lists only in-frame clones, some missing. The DNA was the basis for D and trimming; V, J and clone size are from that table. This sample yields more than 200,000 clones, of which 65% to 85% are seen a single time; 6.5% to 9% belongs to the top ten. Across 20 to 25 US areas, participants ranged in age from about 18 to 100 years. This receptor was identified in a woman aged 40 to 50 with acute COVID-19. Sample: PBMCs or T cells enriched from blood (not recorded which).

The CDR3: CSVRISAYEQYF. CDR3 bases: TGCAGCGTTAGAATATCAGCCTACGAGCAGTACTTC. The chain couples TRBV29-1 to TRBJ2-7, with D unresolved. The CDR3 loop spans 12 amino acids. Trimming took 5 bases from V and 2 from J, leaving 10 bases between them. Looked up from germline, CDR1 is SQVTM and CDR2 is ANQGSEA.